The 7 T cell receptor beta chains presented below share a single source sample, sequenced in a study of blood T cell repertoires in COVID-19. Here immunoSEQ multiplex PCR was the method, and the copy in TCRdb shows in-frame clones only, minus some. This table holds 60,000 to 70,000 clones, nearly 85% found once. Material for sequencing was peripheral blood. The receptors come from a human donor in a cohort sampled during active COVID-19.

V and J are TRBV5-4 and TRBJ2-3; D is unclear. The CDR3 spans 16 residues. V was shortened by 4 bases and J by 0 bases, with 15 bases between the two germline ends. The germline gives CDR1 SGHNT, CDR2 YYREEE (reference sequence). The CDR3 nucleotides are TGTGCCAGCAGCCCAAGAGCGTTGGCTAGCACAGATACGCAGTATTTT. Translated: CASSPRALASTDTQYF.

This clone was counted between two and nine times. The V gene is TRBV7-2, the J gene TRBJ1-2; TRBD1 agrees at 10 bases. The germline V gene has CDR1 SGHTA and CDR2 FQGNSA. This CDR3 spans 15 amino acids. After removal of 1 base from V and 2 bases from J, the junction contained 1 base not matched to a gene. CDR3 nucleotides: TGTGCCAGCAGCTTAGGACAGGGGGCCAACTATGGCTACACCTTC. Protein sequence: CASSLGQGANYGYTF.

The chain combines TRBV7-3 with TRBJ1-1; TRBD1 matches 7 bases. This CDR3 has 14 amino acids. Losses at the gene ends were 4 bases for V and 5 bases for J; bases not matched to a gene: 7. Germline CDR1 and CDR2: SGHTA and FQGTGA. CDR3 loop: CASSSQGESTEAFF. CDR3 sequence (DNA): TGTGCCAGCAGCTCTCAGGGGGAATCGACTGAAGCTTTCTTT.

In this sample, this clone turned up once. The chain joins TRBV5-4 to TRBJ1-1, with D possibly TRBD1 on 6 matching bases. CDR3 size: 14 residues. In germline, CDR1 is SGHNT, CDR2 YYREEE (reference sequence). Trimming took off 2 bases at V and 6 bases at J, with 14 bases between the two ends. CDR3 sequence (DNA): TGTGCCAGCAGCTTTATCACCCAGGGGTCTGAAGCTTTCTTT. Translation gives CASSFITQGSEAFF.

This clone was counted a single time. This sequence joins TRBV5-6 and TRBJ1-2; TRBD1 might be the D (5 bases). Germline V gene data show CDR1 as SGHDT and CDR2 as YYEEEE. Trimming removed 0 bases at V and 4 bases at J, with 7 bases between. CDR3 length: 13 residues. The CDR3 DNA is TGTGCCAGCAGCTTGGTCAGGGTCTATGGCTACACCTTC. Its protein is CASSLVRVYGYTF.

The chain links TRBV12-3 or TRBV12-4 to TRBJ1-5; possibly TRBD1 for D (5 bases). CDR3 length equals 13 residues. Trimming took off 7 bases at V and 5 bases at J, with 12 bases between the two ends. CDR3 sequence: CASTLRGDQPQHF. In DNA form, the CDR3 reads TGTGCCAGCACCTTGCGGGGGGATCAGCCCCAGCATTTT.

The genes are TRBV11-3 and TRBJ2-1; 9 bases are shared with TRBD1. Per the germline V gene, CDR1 is SGHNT and CDR2 is YENEEA. The CDR3 loop spans 17 amino acids. The V and J ends lost 5 bases and 4 bases, in that order; junction bases with no gene match: 12. The CDR3 here is CASSRRGKGQGYNEQFF. In DNA form, the CDR3 reads TGTGCCAGCAGCCGACGGGGCAAGGGACAGGGATACAATGAGCAGTTCTTC.